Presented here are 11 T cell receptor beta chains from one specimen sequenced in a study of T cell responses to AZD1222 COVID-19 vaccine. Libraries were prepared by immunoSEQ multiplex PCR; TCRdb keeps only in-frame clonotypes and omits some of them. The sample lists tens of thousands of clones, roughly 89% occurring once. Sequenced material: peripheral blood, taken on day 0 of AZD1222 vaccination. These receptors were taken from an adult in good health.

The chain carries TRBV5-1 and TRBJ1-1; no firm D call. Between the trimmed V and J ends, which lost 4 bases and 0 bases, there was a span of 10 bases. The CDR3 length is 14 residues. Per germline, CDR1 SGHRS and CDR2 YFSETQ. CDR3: CASSPGLMNTEAFF. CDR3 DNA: TGCGCCAGCAGCCCCGGACTCATGAACACTGAAGCTTTCTTT.

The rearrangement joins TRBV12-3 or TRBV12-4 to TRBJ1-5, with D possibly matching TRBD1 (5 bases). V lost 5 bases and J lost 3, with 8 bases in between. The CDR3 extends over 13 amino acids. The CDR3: CASSRQPNQPQHF. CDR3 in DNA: TGTGCCAGCAGTAGACAGCCCAATCAGCCCCAGCATTTT.

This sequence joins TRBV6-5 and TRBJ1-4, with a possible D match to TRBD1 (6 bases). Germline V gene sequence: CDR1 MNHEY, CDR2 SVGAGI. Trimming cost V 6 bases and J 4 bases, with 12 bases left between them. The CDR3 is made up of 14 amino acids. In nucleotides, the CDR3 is TGTGCCAGCAGGCCTACAGGGTTTAATGAAAAACTGTTTTTT. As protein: CASRPTGFNEKLFF.

For the CDR3, the DNA is TGTGCCAGCAGCTTAAATCTTGCAGATACGCAGTATTTT. Protein: CASSLNLADTQYF. The genes are TRBV11-3 and TRBJ2-3; the D is unclear. The CDR3 covers 13 residues. CDR1 SGHNT and CDR2 YENEEA come from the germline V gene. V was pared by 2 bases and J by 4 bases, with 7 bases between.

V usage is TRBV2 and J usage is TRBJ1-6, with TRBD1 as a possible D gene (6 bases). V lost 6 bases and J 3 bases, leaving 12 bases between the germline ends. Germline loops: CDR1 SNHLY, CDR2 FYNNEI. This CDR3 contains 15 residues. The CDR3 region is CASRNDRLYNSPLHF. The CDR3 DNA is TGTGCCAGCAGAAACGACAGGCTCTATAATTCACCCCTCCACTTT.

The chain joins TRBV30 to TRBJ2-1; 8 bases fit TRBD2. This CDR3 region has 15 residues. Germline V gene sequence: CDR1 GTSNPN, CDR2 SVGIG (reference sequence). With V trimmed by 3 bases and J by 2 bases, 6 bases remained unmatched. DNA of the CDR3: TGTGCCTGGAGGGGTGGACTAGCCCCCTACAATGAGCAGTTCTTC. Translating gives CAWRGGLAPYNEQFF.

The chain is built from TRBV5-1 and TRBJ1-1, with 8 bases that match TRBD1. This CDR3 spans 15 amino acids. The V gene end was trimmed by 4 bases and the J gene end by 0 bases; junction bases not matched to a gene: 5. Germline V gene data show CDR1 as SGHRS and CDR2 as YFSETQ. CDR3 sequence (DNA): TGCGCCAGCAGCCTACGGACAGGGCTGAACACTGAAGCTTTCTTT. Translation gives CASSLRTGLNTEAFF.

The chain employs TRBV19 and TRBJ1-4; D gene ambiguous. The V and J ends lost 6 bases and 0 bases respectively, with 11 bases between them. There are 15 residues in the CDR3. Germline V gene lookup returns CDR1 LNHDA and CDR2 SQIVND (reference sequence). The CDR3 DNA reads TGTGCCAGTAGCTCTCTGGGGACAACTAATGAAAAACTGTTTTTT. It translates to CASSSLGTTNEKLFF.

DNA of the CDR3: TGTGCCAGCAGTTCACTAGCGGGTGGCGAGCAGTACTTC. This translates into CASSSLAGGEQYF. This chain uses TRBV6-5 with TRBJ2-7; 9 nucleotides agree with TRBD2. CDR3 length: 13 residues. Germline lookup yields CDR1 MNHEY and CDR2 SVGAGI. Unmatched junction bases numbered 4, after V lost 4 bases and J lost 6 bases.

The CDR3 DNA follows: TGTGCCAGCTACAGGAGGATGAACACTGAAGCTTTCTTT. Translating it yields CASYRRMNTEAFF. The rearrangement joins TRBV2 to TRBJ1-1, with a possible D match to TRBD1 (5 bases). The CDR3 covers 13 residues. Germline CDR1 reads SNHLY; CDR2 reads FYNNEI. Trimming shortened V by 8 bases and J by 0 bases, and 10 bases separated the two germline ends.

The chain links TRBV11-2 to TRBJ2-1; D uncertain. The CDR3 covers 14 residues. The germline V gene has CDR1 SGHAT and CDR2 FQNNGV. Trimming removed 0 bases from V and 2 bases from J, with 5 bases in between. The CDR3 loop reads CASSLESPYNEQFF. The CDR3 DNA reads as TGTGCCAGCAGCTTAGAGAGTCCCTACAATGAGCAGTTCTTC.